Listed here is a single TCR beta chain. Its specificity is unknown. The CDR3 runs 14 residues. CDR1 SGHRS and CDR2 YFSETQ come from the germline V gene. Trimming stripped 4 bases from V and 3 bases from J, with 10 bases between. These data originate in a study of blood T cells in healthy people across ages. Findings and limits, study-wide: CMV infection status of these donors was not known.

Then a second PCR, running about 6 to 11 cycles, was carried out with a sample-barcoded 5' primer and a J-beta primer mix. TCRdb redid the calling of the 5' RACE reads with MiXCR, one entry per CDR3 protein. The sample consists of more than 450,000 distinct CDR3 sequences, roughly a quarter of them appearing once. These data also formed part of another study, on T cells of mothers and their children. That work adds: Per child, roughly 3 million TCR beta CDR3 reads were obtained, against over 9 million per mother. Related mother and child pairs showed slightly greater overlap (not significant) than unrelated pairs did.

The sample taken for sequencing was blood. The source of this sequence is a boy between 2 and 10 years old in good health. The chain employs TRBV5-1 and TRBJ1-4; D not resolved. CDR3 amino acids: CASSLDTANEKLFF. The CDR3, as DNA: TGCGCCAGCAGCCTCGACACAGCTAATGAAAAACTGTTTTTT.